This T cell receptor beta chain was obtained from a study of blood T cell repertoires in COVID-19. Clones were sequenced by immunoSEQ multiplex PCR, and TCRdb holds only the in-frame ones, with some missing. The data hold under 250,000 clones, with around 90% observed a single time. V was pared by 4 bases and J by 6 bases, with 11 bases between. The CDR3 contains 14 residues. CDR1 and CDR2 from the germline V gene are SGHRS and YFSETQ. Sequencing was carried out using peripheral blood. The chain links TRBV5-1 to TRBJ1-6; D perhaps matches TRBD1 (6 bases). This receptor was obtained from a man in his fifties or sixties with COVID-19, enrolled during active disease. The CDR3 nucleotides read TGCGCCAGCAGCCACAGGGAGGGTAATTCACCCCTCCACTTT. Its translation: CASSHREGNSPLHF.